The 28 T cell receptor beta chains reported below all come from one sample, sequenced in a study of T cells after yellow fever vaccination. TCRdb used MiXCR to reprocess the 5' RACE reads, holding one entry per CDR3 protein. Of 450,000 to 650,000 distinct CDR3 sequences listed, roughly 13% are singletons. Sequencing used PBMCs, obtained on the day of the yellow fever booster vaccination. Every receptor here comes from a man under 40 who received the YFV17D yellow fever vaccine.

The chain links TRBV12-3 or TRBV12-4 to TRBJ2-1; 12 bases match TRBD2. With 6 bases clipped from V and 8 bases from J, the junction kept 5 bases outside the gene matches. CDR3 size: 14 residues. The CDR3 DNA reads TGTGCCAGCAGCACCAGACTAGCGGGAGATGAGCAGTTCTTC. Residues: CASSTRLAGDEQFF.

This clonotype was counted a few times. The rearrangement joins TRBV27 to TRBJ2-1; unclear D gene. Trimming took off 3 bases at V and 4 bases at J, with 16 bases between the two ends. The germline gives CDR1 MNHEY, CDR2 SMNVEV (reference sequence). The CDR3 extends over 16 amino acids. Here the CDR3 DNA reads TGTGCCAGCAGTTTGCTCTTGAGCAGGAGTTACAATGAGCAGTTCTTC. It yields the protein CASSLLLSRSYNEQFF.

The chain joins TRBV5-1 to TRBJ2-2; the D is unclear. The length of the CDR3 is 11 residues. V was trimmed by 6 bases and J by 3 bases, leaving 3 bases between them. CDR1 is SGHRS, CDR2 YFSETQ, per germline. CDR3 bases: TGCGCCAGCAAAGACACCGGGGAGCTGTTTTTT. Its translation: CASKDTGELFF.

The chain employs TRBV5-6 and TRBJ1-4; 8 bases map to TRBD1. The CDR3 is made up of 14 amino acids. The germline gives CDR1 SGHDT, CDR2 YYEEEE. Trimming took 1 base from V and 7 from J; bases not matched to a gene: 3. The CDR3 nucleotides are TGTGCCAGCAGCTTGACAGGGGGAGGTGAAAAACTGTTTTTT. Protein: CASSLTGGGEKLFF.

This clonotype was counted between two and nine times. The V and J genes are TRBV18 and TRBJ2-7; either TRBD1 or TRBD2 may fit D (6 bases each). This CDR3 has 13 residues. Germline CDR1 reads KGHSH; CDR2 reads LQKENI. The V gene lost 3 bases and the J gene lost 6 bases, with 12 bases spanning the gap. CDR3 DNA: TGTGCCAGCTCACCCCCGGGGGCCAGCGAGCAGTACTTC. Translation gives CASSPPGASEQYF.

In this sample, this clonotype turned up a few times. The genes are TRBV4-1 and TRBJ2-1; 9 bases map to TRBD2. J was trimmed by 5 bases and V by 3 bases; bases with no gene match: 23. Germline V lookup: CDR1 MGHRA, CDR2 YSYEKL. CDR3 length: 21 residues. The CDR3 DNA follows: TGCGCCAGCAGCCACAAGCGTCCGTGGAGACAACCGGGACTAGCAAACAATGAGCAGTTCTTC. It translates to CASSHKRPWRQPGLANNEQFF.

This clonotype was found a few times. The gene calls are TRBV6-5 and TRBJ2-5, with TRBD2 identical over 7 bases. This CDR3 has 14 amino acids. Germline CDR1 is MNHEY and CDR2 is SVGAGI. J lost 5 bases, V lost 4 bases, and 7 bases had no gene match. In DNA form, the CDR3 reads TGTGCCAGCAGTTTCCAAGCGGGGTTGGAGACCCAGTACTTC. It encodes CASSFQAGLETQYF.

This clonotype was observed a few times. This chain links TRBV18 with TRBJ2-5; 10 bases fit TRBD2. The trim removed 2 bases at V and 4 bases at J, leaving 10 bases unmatched. The CDR3 length is 17 residues. The germline V gene has CDR1 KGHSH and CDR2 LQKENI. The CDR3 here is CASSPLASGRGLETQYF. For the CDR3, the DNA is TGTGCCAGCTCACCATTGGCTAGCGGGAGAGGGTTAGAGACCCAGTACTTC.

V gene TRBV7-9 combines with J gene TRBJ1-2; D not certain. Between the trimmed V and J ends, which lost 11 bases and 7 bases, there was a span of 17 bases. The germline CDR1 and CDR2 sequences are SEHNR and FQNEAQ (reference sequence). This CDR3 has 12 amino acids. The CDR3 here is CALERVRSGYTF. The CDR3 bases are TGTGCCCTAGAGCGGGTCCGGAGTGGCTACACCTTC.

V and J are TRBV5-6 and TRBJ2-3; 12 bases line up with TRBD2. Germline CDR1 is SGHDT and CDR2 is YYEEEE. Unmatched junction bases numbered 6, after V lost 3 bases and J lost 4 bases. The CDR3 has 16 residues. This CDR3 reads CASSSSGRVISDTQYF. The CDR3 DNA sequence: TGTGCCAGCAGCTCTAGCGGGAGGGTGATTTCAGATACGCAGTATTTT.

This clonotype was found a few times. The chain joins TRBV30 to TRBJ1-1, with 7 bases aligning to TRBD1. CDR1 GTSNPN and CDR2 SVGIG come from the germline V gene (reference sequence). The CDR3 consists of 13 residues. V lost 8 bases and J lost 10; bases outside the gene matches: 16. The CDR3 DNA reads TGTGCCGGGGATCGATGGCAGGGGGAACGAGCTTTCTTT. It encodes CAGDRWQGERAFF.

This clonotype was seen many times. The rearrangement links TRBV20-1 to TRBJ1-5; D remains unclear. V was clipped by 7 bases and J by 5 bases, with 18 bases between them. Germline assignment: CDR1 DFQATT and CDR2 SNEGSKA (reference sequence). The CDR3 runs to 14 residues. CDR3 bases: TGCAGTGTTCGACCGGGCCAGCCTGATCAGCCCCAGCATTTT. The encoded protein is CSVRPGQPDQPQHF.

Ten or more counts support this clonotype. The chain joins TRBV30 to TRBJ2-1, with 8 nucleotides matching TRBD2. CDR1 is GTSNPN, CDR2 SVGIG, per germline (reference sequence). The CDR3 is 12 residues long. The junction had 9 bases not matched to a gene; V was cut back by 7 bases and J by 10 bases. The CDR3 nucleotides read TGTGCCTCCCAGCGGGAGCGCGGGGAGCAGTTCTTC. It encodes CASQRERGEQFF.

The gene calls are TRBV6-1 and TRBJ2-2; D perhaps matches TRBD2 (6 bases). With 6 bases removed from V and 4 bases from J, the gap between germline ends came to 9 bases. The CDR3 has 13 residues. Looked up from germline, CDR1 is MNHNS and CDR2 is SASEGT. The chain's CDR3 is CASRGEVTGELFF. In DNA form, the CDR3 reads TGTGCCAGCAGAGGGGAGGTCACCGGGGAGCTGTTTTTT.

The chain uses TRBV20-1 and TRBJ2-3; 9 bases are shared with TRBD2. The V and J ends lost 2 bases and 5 bases, in that order; junction bases with no gene match: 5. Germline V gene lookup returns CDR1 DFQATT and CDR2 SNEGSKA (reference sequence). The CDR3 sequence is 14 residues long. In nucleotides, the CDR3 is TGCAGTGCTAGATCCCTAGCGGGAATAGATACGCAGTATTTT. Its translation: CSARSLAGIDTQYF.

The chain employs TRBV7-9 and TRBJ2-1, with D hard to call. Trimming shortened V by 5 bases and J by 13 bases, and 15 bases separated the two germline ends. The CDR3 contains 12 residues. Germline assignment: CDR1 SEHNR and CDR2 FQNEAQ (reference sequence). The CDR3 DNA sequence: TGTGCCAGCAGCCCCGACCGCTTTAGACAGTTCTTC. As protein: CASSPDRFRQFF.

This clonotype was counted between two and nine times. This rearrangement joins TRBV5-1 to TRBJ1-2, with TRBD1 identical over 9 bases. The germline gives CDR1 SGHRS, CDR2 YFSETQ. V was clipped by 4 bases and J by 4 bases; unmatched bases: 8. The CDR3 is 15 residues long. In DNA form, the CDR3 reads TGCGCCAGCAGCGAACCGGGACAGGGCTTCTATGGCTACACCTTC. This translates into CASSEPGQGFYGYTF.

The rearrangement links TRBV6-1 to TRBJ2-1; 8 bases fit TRBD2. The germline CDR1 and CDR2 sequences are MNHNS and SASEGT. This CDR3 spans 14 amino acids. The V gene end was trimmed by 4 bases and the J gene end by 6 bases; junction bases not matched to a gene: 5. CDR3 amino acids: CASSVSGSANEQFF. DNA of the CDR3: TGTGCCAGCAGTGTAAGCGGGAGCGCCAATGAGCAGTTCTTC.

V gene TRBV7-2 combines with J gene TRBJ2-1, with 10 bases aligning to TRBD1. With V trimmed by 2 bases and J by 8 bases, 6 bases remained unmatched. This CDR3 contains 15 residues. Germline values: CDR1 SGHTA, CDR2 FQGNSA. CDR3 protein: CASSLLGQGVDEQFF. The CDR3, as DNA: TGTGCCAGCAGCTTATTAGGACAGGGGGTGGATGAGCAGTTCTTC.

This chain links TRBV29-1 with TRBJ2-3; 7 nucleotides match TRBD2. CDR3 length equals 15 residues. CDR1 is SQVTM, CDR2 ANQGSEA, per germline. Trimming cost V 4 bases and J 2 bases; bases outside gene matches: 9. CDR3: CSVAPRLADTDTQYF. DNA for the CDR3: TGCAGCGTTGCCCCGAGGCTAGCGGACACAGATACGCAGTATTTT.

This clonotype was detected only a few times. The J gene is TRBJ2-3, the V gene TRBV25-1, with 11 positions matching TRBD2. The CDR3 totals 17 residues. The junction had 17 bases not matched to a gene; V was cut back by 10 bases and J by 5 bases. Germline CDR1 is MGHDK and CDR2 is SYGVNS. CDR3: CATRGVELAGGGDTQYF. The CDR3 bases are TGTGCCACCAGAGGGGTAGAGTTAGCGGGAGGGGGAGATACGCAGTATTTT.

The rearrangement joins TRBV10-1 to TRBJ2-1, with 10 bases matching TRBD2. The CDR3 extends over 13 amino acids. Germline values: CDR1 WNHNN, CDR2 SYGVQD (reference sequence). Trimming took 10 bases from V and 7 from J; bases not matched to a gene: 7. CDR3 bases: TGCGCCACCTCTAGCGGGAGCTTTAATGAGCAGTTCTTC. Amino acid sequence: CATSSGSFNEQFF.

This clonotype was counted between two and nine times. This CDR3 is CASSFVDTGTVYEQFF. In DNA, the CDR3 is TGTGCCAGCAGCTTCGTCGACACCGGGACAGTTTATGAGCAGTTCTTC. The chain carries TRBV7-8 and TRBJ2-1; 7 nucleotides align to TRBD1. The CDR3 has 16 residues. Germline assignment: CDR1 SGHVS and CDR2 FQNEAQ. V lost 3 bases to trimming and J lost 8 bases; unmatched junction nucleotides: 13.

This clonotype was counted between two and nine times. The rearrangement joins TRBV2 to TRBJ2-7, with D possibly matching TRBD1 (5 bases). This CDR3 is 12 amino acids long. CDR1 is SNHLY and CDR2 is FYNNEI in the germline V gene. V was pared by 6 bases and J by 4 bases, with 10 bases between. The CDR3 loop reads CASRQAAYEQYF. The DNA for the CDR3 is TGTGCCAGCAGACAGGCCGCGTACGAGCAGTACTTC. Full variable domain (outside the CDR3, taken from reference TRBV2 and TRBJ2-7): EPEVTQTPSHQVTQMGQEVILRCVPISNHLYFYWYRQILGQKVEFLVSFYNNEISEKSEIFDDQFSVERPDGSNFTLKIRSTKLEDSAMYFCASRQAAYEQYFGPGTRLTVT.

Concerning this clonotype: Its ends do not fully match the called genes, so a read error is possible. The gene calls are TRBV28 and TRBJ2-7; D is perhaps TRBD1 or TRBD2 (5 bases each). The CDR3 runs to 14 residues. Per germline, CDR1 MDHEN and CDR2 SYDVKM. CDR3 sequence: CASSTGTGTGRCSF. In nucleotides, the CDR3 is TGTGCCAGCAGTACCGGGACGGGGACCGGCCGGTGTAGCTTC.

The rearrangement links TRBV10-3 to TRBJ2-1; possibly TRBD2 for D (5 bases). The CDR3 is made up of 12 amino acids. V lost 5 bases and J lost 10, with 12 bases in between. Germline V gene data show CDR1 as ENHRY and CDR2 as SYGVKD. The CDR3, as DNA: TGTGCCATCAGTCAGGCTAGCAACGAGCAGTTCTTC. As protein: CAISQASNEQFF.

This clonotype was observed a handful of times. This chain uses TRBV20-1 with TRBJ1-5; D unclear. The CDR3 extends over 15 amino acids. Deletions cut 6 bases from V and 6 bases from J, with 21 bases between. The V gene's germline CDR1 is DFQATT and CDR2 SNEGSKA (reference sequence). CDR3 sequence (DNA): TGCAGTGCCCAGGCCACTTACTTACCAGGTCAGCCCCAGCATTTT. Protein product: CSAQATYLPGQPQHF.

A few counts support this clonotype. The V call is TRBV29-1, the J call TRBJ2-1, with TRBD1 matching over 10 bases. The CDR3 runs 16 residues. Per germline, CDR1 SQVTM and CDR2 ANQGSEA. V shed 7 bases and J 0 bases; nucleotides not matched to a gene: 9. CDR3 amino acids: CSGTGTGADSYNEQFF. The CDR3 DNA is TGCAGCGGAACCGGGACAGGGGCCGACTCCTACAATGAGCAGTTCTTC.